Listed here is a single T cell receptor (beta chain). Its antigen is currently unknown. A junction end diverges from the germline sequence, so it may reflect a read error. Time point of the sample: recipient sample about 28 days before transplant, after cytoreduction. The repertoire was sequenced with immunoSEQ multiplex PCR; TCRdb's copy has only in-frame clones and lacks some. The repertoire holds approximately 28,000 clones, with around 80% as singletons. The sample comes from a study of T cell clonotyping in hematopoietic cell transplantation. Findings and limits, study-wide: At the given depth, recipient repertoires were over 95% de novo clonotypes. Higher Inverse Simpson Index values in graft donor and pretransplant recipient predicted broader posttransplant TCR diversity.

Source: peripheral blood mononuclear cells, taken before stem cell transplant. This sequence originates from a woman aged 55-69 years with acute myeloid leukemia. Some clones in this sample may be carry-over from other donors' samples.

CDR3 sequence: CASSLAWGGGPQETQYF. The CDR3 coding sequence is TGTGCTAGCAGCTTAGCGTGGGGCGGGGGGCCTCAAGAGACCCAGTACTTC. This chain uses TRBV7-7 with TRBJ2-5, with 8 bases that match TRBD2. The CDR3 totals 17 residues. Per the germline V gene, CDR1 is SSHAT and CDR2 is FNYEAQ (reference sequence).